This T cell receptor (beta chain) comes out of a study of human T cells and chemical hapten exposure. Trimming left V 6 bases short and J 10 bases short, with 19 bases between. The CDR3 totals 15 residues. Germline CDR1 reads MDHEN; CDR2 reads SYDVKM. Time point defined: patch test 3, about 24 weeks after DPC sensitization. Noted treatment: therapeutic diphenylcyclopropenone sensitization with weekly scalp DPC. Whole blood, unfractionated, served as the material for total RNA extraction. TCRdb re-derived calls from the RACE reads in MiXCR, one entry per CDR3 protein. In the table there are 30,000 to 50,000 distinct CDR3 sequences, about 13% of which are singletons.

The chain is built from TRBV28 and TRBJ1-6; TRBD1 is a possible D gene (5 bases). Sample: whole blood, taken in connection with sensitization to the hapten diphenylcyclopropenone (DPC). The receptor was derived from a woman aged 40 to 55 with alopecia areata. Some clones in this sample may be carry-over from other donors' samples. CDR3 nucleotide sequence: TGTGCCAGCAGCCCAGGGTTCAGGGAGTTGTCACCCCTCCACTTT. Residues: CASSPGFRELSPLHF.